The 24 T cell receptor beta chains presented below share a single source sample, sequenced in a study of tumor-infiltrating lymphocytes in oesophageal squamous cell carcinoma. TCRdb analysed the PCR reads with MiXCR anew, one entry per CDR3 protein. The sample has more than 10,000 distinct CDR3 sequences, 52% seen once. Sequences were obtained from esophageal tumor tissue. The receptors come from a female donor with esophageal squamous cell carcinoma.

This clonotype has only a few counts. The rearrangement uses TRBV7-2 and TRBJ2-1; no clear D. Germline loops: CDR1 SGHTA, CDR2 FQGNSA. This CDR3 region has 13 residues. The germline V and J ends were trimmed by 1 base and 9 bases, with 10 bases remaining between them. This chain's CDR3 is CASSLGSWVEQFF. CDR3 nucleotide sequence: TGTGCCAGCAGCTTAGGGTCCTGGGTTGAGCAGTTCTTC.

This clonotype was seen ten or more times. Because it lacks the conserved phenylalanine or tryptophan at the end, this CDR3 is likely a read error. The DNA is left out, because the CDR3 cannot be placed on it with certainty; the CDR3 is given as TCRdb lists it. The V gene is TRBV7-2, the J gene TRBJ1-1; TRBD1 is taken as the D call from the table, unchecked against the DNA. A total of 14 residues make up the CDR3, ends included. Germline lookup yields CDR1 SGHTA and CDR2 FQGNSA. The CDR3 region is CASSLRVVSSSSGQ.

This clonotype showed up many times. This may arise from a read error, as a much more abundant clone is one base away. V is TRBV6-1 and J is TRBJ2-5, with 9 bases that match TRBD2. The CDR3 is made up of 15 amino acids. V gave up 5 bases and J gave up 11 bases; unmatched junction bases: 15. CDR1 MNHNS and CDR2 SASEGT come from the germline V gene. CDR3 loop: CASSSRGLAHNEQYF. CDR3 nucleotide sequence: TGTGCCAGCAGTTCACGGGGACTAGCCCACAATGAGCAGTACTTC.

The genes are TRBV7-3 and TRBJ2-7; a weak D match, TRBD2 (6 bases). The V end was cut by 5 bases, the J end by 4 bases, with 18 bases between. This CDR3 is built from 15 residues. In germline, CDR1 is SGHTA, CDR2 FQGTGA. The CDR3 DNA follows: TGTGCCAGCAGCCTCTCCTCGGGGACTTATTACGAGCAGTACTTC. It is translated as CASSLSSGTYYEQYF.

This chain uses TRBV7-3 with TRBJ2-3; D is unclear. The DNA end is a closer match to TRBJ2-1, so the J assignment may be wrong. Germline CDR1 is SGHTA and CDR2 is FQGTGA. The CDR3 is 12 residues long. CDR3 region: CASSLGVGEQFF. The DNA for the CDR3 is TGTGCCAGCAGCTTAGGTGTAGGAGAGCAGTTCTTC.

This clonotype rates as medium-sized. CDR3 residues: CASRNQENTEAFF. CDR3 coding DNA: TGTGCCAGCAGAAATCAGGAGAACACTGAAGCTTTCTTT. V gene TRBV12-3 or TRBV12-4 combines with J gene TRBJ1-1; unclear D gene. The CDR3 contains 13 residues. The V gene lost 6 bases and the J gene lost 1 base, with 9 bases spanning the gap.

This chain links TRBV11-3 with TRBJ2-5, with TRBD1 identical over 7 bases. The J call may be in error: the DNA end matches TRBJ2-7 better. From germline, CDR1 is SGHNT and CDR2 YENEEA. This CDR3 has 13 amino acids. As DNA, the CDR3 is TGTGCCAGCAGCCGGGACAGCTTCTACGAGCAGTACTTC. It encodes CASSRDSFYEQYF.

This chain links TRBV7-2 with TRBJ2-7; the match to TRBD2 covers 8 bases. Trimming at V came to 0 bases and at J to 3 bases, leaving 1 base not matched to a gene. The CDR3 contains 14 residues. Germline V gene data show CDR1 as SGHTA and CDR2 as FQGNSA. The CDR3 reads CASSLASGIYEQYF. CDR3 in DNA: TGTGCCAGCAGCTTAGCTAGCGGGATCTACGAGCAGTACTTC. Full variable domain (missing parts from reference TRBV7-2 and TRBJ2-7): GAGVSQSPSNKVTEKGKDVELRCDPISGHTALYWYRQSLGQGLEFLIYFQGNSAPDKSGLPSDRFSAERTGGSVSTLTIQRTQQEDSAVYLCASSLASGIYEQYFGPGTRLTVT.

In this sample, this clonotype turned up many times. The chain employs TRBV5-4 and TRBJ2-7; 10 bases are a match to TRBD2. CDR1 SGHNT and CDR2 YYREEE come from the germline V gene (reference sequence). The ends lost 4 bases at V and 5 bases at J; junction bases unmatched: 9. The CDR3 has 15 amino acids. The CDR3 nucleotides read TGTGCCAGCAGCAACCCTAGCGGGAGATTAGACGAGCAGTACTTC. This encodes CASSNPSGRLDEQYF.

This chain connects TRBV7-3 to TRBJ2-2; no reliable D call. This CDR3 has 16 residues. V gave up 4 bases and J gave up 0 bases, with 12 bases separating them. Looked up from germline, CDR1 is SGHTA and CDR2 is FQGTGA. The DNA for the CDR3 is TGTGCCAGCAGCTCCCCTCGCGGCACGAACACCGGGGAGCTGTTTTTT. Translating it yields CASSSPRGTNTGELFF.

This clonotype has a handful of counts. Here the CDR3 omits its conserved ending phenylalanine or tryptophan, so a read error is the likely source. The limits of the CDR3 on the DNA are not certain, so only TCRdb's listed CDR3 is given. The genes are TRBV12-3 or TRBV12-4 and TRBJ2-6; whether TRBD1, the table's D call, matches the DNA was not checked. The CDR3 has 11 residues if both end residues are counted. The CDR3 region is CASSLYRGRVT.

V and J are TRBV24-1 and TRBJ2-4, with TRBD1 matching 12 bases. The J call is in doubt because the DNA end fits TRBJ2-7 better. There are 18 residues in the CDR3. The germline CDR1 and CDR2 sequences are KGHDR and SFDVKD. The CDR3 DNA follows: TGTGCCACCAGTGATTTCCCCCAGGAGGGACAGGGGGCGGACGAGCAGTACTTC. Protein product: CATSDFPQEGQGADEQYF.

The chain uses TRBV6-6 and TRBJ2-2; the D is unclear. V was cut by 6 bases and J by 7 bases, with 15 bases left in between. From germline, CDR1 is MNHNY and CDR2 SVGAGI (reference sequence). The CDR3 is made up of 14 amino acids. The CDR3 region is CASREPSGIGELFF. The CDR3 nucleotides read TGTGCCAGCAGAGAACCGTCAGGCATCGGGGAGCTGTTTTTT.

The table lists this clonotype with a few counts. The chain carries TRBV7-2 and TRBJ2-1; D unresolved. The last part of the DNA fits TRBJ2-7 better; the J call may be wrong. The CDR3 is 12 residues long. CDR1 is SGHTA, CDR2 FQGNSA, per germline. This CDR3 reads CASSRRSYEQYF. CDR3 nucleotides: TGTGCCAGCAGTCGTAGGTCCTACGAGCAGTACTTC.

V and J are TRBV6-5 and TRBJ1-4; perhaps TRBD1 as D (5 bases). Trimming took 5 bases from V and 2 from J, leaving 15 bases between them. The CDR3 extends over 16 amino acids. CDR1 and CDR2 from the germline V gene are MNHEY and SVGAGI. As DNA, the CDR3 is TGTGCCAGCAGTCTCCGACCAGGGCCCACTAATGAAAAACTGTTTTTT. Encoded protein: CASSLRPGPTNEKLFF.

The genes are TRBV7-3 and TRBJ2-3; the D is unclear. Per the germline V gene, CDR1 is SGHTA and CDR2 is FQGTGA. The ends were cut back, 5 bases at V and 0 bases at J, with 12 bases in the middle. The CDR3 totals 15 residues. CDR3: CASSEDLPSTDTQYF. CDR3 DNA sequence: TGTGCCAGCAGCGAGGACCTTCCTAGCACAGATACGCAGTATTTT.

This sequence joins TRBV7-3 and TRBJ2-3; D could derive from TRBD1 or TRBD2 (5 bases each). CDR3 length equals 15 residues. Germline V gene lookup returns CDR1 SGHTA and CDR2 FQGTGA. V lost 10 bases to trimming and J lost 0 bases, with 17 bases between them. The CDR3 region is CAIPLRGPSTDTQYF. As DNA, the CDR3 is TGTGCCATCCCCCTGAGGGGACCAAGCACAGATACGCAGTATTTT.

V is TRBV12-3 or TRBV12-4 and J is TRBJ2-1; D is undetermined. The CDR3 sequence is 12 residues long. Trimming took off 4 bases at V and 5 bases at J, with 6 bases between the two ends. As DNA, the CDR3 is TGTGCCAGCAGTTATTTGGACAATGAGCAGTTCTTC. The encoded protein is CASSYLDNEQFF.

The chain couples TRBV7-2 to TRBJ2-4; TRBD2 matches 7 bases. The DNA end lines up better with TRBJ2-1; the J call may be wrong. The CDR3 sequence is 14 residues long. Germline-derived CDR1 and CDR2 are SGHTA and FQGNSA. CDR3 protein: CASSFPSGPREQFF. CDR3 DNA: TGTGCCAGCAGCTTTCCTAGCGGACCGCGTGAGCAGTTCTTC.

The chain couples TRBV28 to TRBJ1-2; no clear D. The V gene's germline CDR1 is MDHEN and CDR2 SYDVKM. The CDR3 is 14 amino acids. Trimming took 6 bases from V and 0 from J, leaving 11 bases between them. The CDR3 nucleotides read TGTGCCAGCAGCTCCGCCGGTTCTAACTATGGCTACACCTTC. As protein: CASSSAGSNYGYTF.

This clonotype was recorded only once. CDR3 in amino acids: CASSYGETGDEQYF. The CDR3 DNA reads as TGTGCCAGCAGTTACGGGGAGACAGGGGACGAGCAGTACTTC. This rearrangement joins TRBV6-5 to TRBJ2-5; TRBD1 agrees at 8 bases. Matching the DNA end better, TRBJ2-7 makes the J call doubtful. This CDR3 region has 14 residues. Germline V CDR1 and CDR2: MNHEY, SVGAGI.

V usage is TRBV28 and J usage is TRBJ2-3, with TRBD2 identical over 11 bases. Trimming removed 5 bases from V and 5 bases from J; junction bases left unmatched: 6. CDR3 length equals 15 residues. Germline V gene data show CDR1 as MDHEN and CDR2 as SYDVKM. CDR3 sequence: CASSILAGGRDTQYF. CDR3 nucleotide sequence: TGTGCCAGCAGTATTCTAGCGGGAGGAAGAGATACGCAGTATTTT.

In nucleotides, the CDR3 is TGTGCCAGCAGTACCCAAGAGACCCAGTACTTC. Translated, it gives CASSTQETQYF. V and J are TRBV12-3 or TRBV12-4 and TRBJ2-4; the D is unclear. The end of the DNA fits TRBJ2-5 better, so the J call may be wrong. The CDR3 totals 11 residues.

This clonotype has more than one count but fewer than ten. This sequence joins TRBV7-2 and TRBJ2-7; D ambiguous. The CDR3 sequence is 11 residues long. Trimming cost V 5 bases and J 10 bases, with 12 bases left between them. CDR1 and CDR2 from the germline V gene are SGHTA and FQGNSA. The CDR3 DNA is TGTGCCAGCAGCCAAAGGCAGGCCCAGTACTTC. Amino acids: CASSQRQAQYF.